The present T cell receptor (beta chain) was sequenced within a study of cytomegalovirus exposure and HLA in healthy donors. Primers: 60 Vbeta forward and 13 Jbeta reverse. TCRdb's copy holds only in-frame clones and misses some; the assay was immunoSEQ multiplex PCR. Found here are 150,000 to 200,000 clones, roughly 80% of them singletons; the top ten hold 4.8%. This clone appeared a single time. CDR1 is MNHNS, CDR2 SASEGT, per germline. The CDR3 is made up of 13 amino acids. V lost 6 bases, J lost 8 bases, and 5 bases stayed unmatched. The sequenced sample was PBMCs. This TCR derives from a man between 18 and 29 years old in good health and CMV-seronegative. V and J are TRBV6-1 and TRBJ1-4, with 8 bases lining up with TRBD1. The CDR3 protein is CASSRGLDEKLFF. The CDR3 nucleotides are TGTGCCAGCAGCAGGGGGCTTGACGAAAAACTGTTTTTT.